These 25 T cell receptor beta chains were sequenced from one sample in a study of blood T cell repertoires in COVID-19. Repertoires were generated with immunoSEQ multiplex PCR, while TCRdb's copy carries only in-frame clones and drops some. The data contain 240,000 or so clones, around 83% of them singletons. The sequencing input was peripheral blood. The receptors derive from a man aged 30 to 45 who had recovered from COVID-19.

The rearrangement links TRBV29-1 to TRBJ2-3; unclear D gene. The V and J ends lost 4 bases and 6 bases respectively, with 11 bases between them. This CDR3 region has 12 residues. CDR1 is SQVTM, CDR2 ANQGSEA, per germline. The CDR3 is CSVGSHMDTQYF. As DNA, the CDR3 is TGCAGCGTTGGCTCTCACATGGATACGCAGTATTTT.

This clone has just a few counts. The V gene is TRBV2, the J gene TRBJ2-2, with 10 bases that match TRBD1. This CDR3 comprises 15 residues. Trimming cost V 5 bases and J 4 bases; bases outside gene matches: 4. Germline V gene data show CDR1 as SNHLY and CDR2 as FYNNEI. CDR3 sequence reads: CASSPGQGFTGELFF. For the CDR3, the DNA is TGTGCCAGCAGTCCGGGACAGGGGTTCACCGGGGAGCTGTTTTTT.

This clone has a single count. V usage is TRBV7-3 and J usage is TRBJ2-2; weak D call: TRBD1 (5 bases). CDR1 is SGHTA, CDR2 FQGTGA, per germline. This CDR3 contains 17 residues. V lost 1 base to trimming and J lost 2 bases, with 14 bases between them. This CDR3 is CASSLKRATDNTGELFF. The CDR3 DNA is TGTGCCAGCAGCTTAAAACGTGCGACAGACAACACCGGGGAGCTGTTTTTT. Complete variable domain (other parts from reference TRBV7-3 and TRBJ2-2): GAGVSQTPSNKVTEKGKYVELRCDPISGHTALYWYRQSLGQGPEFLIYFQGTGAADDSGLPNDRFFAVRPEGSVSTLKIQRTERGDSAVYLCASSLKRATDNTGELFFGEGSRLTVL.

V gene TRBV2 combines with J gene TRBJ2-5; TRBD1 agrees at 7 bases. Germline values: CDR1 SNHLY, CDR2 FYNNEI. The CDR3 contains 15 residues. V shed 6 bases and J 2 bases; nucleotides not matched to a gene: 9. The CDR3 DNA is TGTGCCAGCAGGGTAGGCGACAGGGTTCAAGAGACCCAGTACTTC. Amino acid sequence: CASRVGDRVQETQYF.

The chain is built from TRBV24-1 and TRBJ2-3; 7 bases agree with TRBD2. Germline V gene sequence: CDR1 KGHDR, CDR2 SFDVKD. J lost 1 base, V lost 10 bases, and 7 bases had no gene match. This CDR3 spans 14 amino acids. This chain's CDR3 is CATSGQGGTDTQYF. The DNA for the CDR3 is TGTGCCACTAGCGGGCAGGGTGGCACAGATACGCAGTATTTT.

The chain uses TRBV5-6 and TRBJ2-5, with D unresolved. The germline V gene encodes CDR1 SGHDT and CDR2 YYEEEE. CDR3 size: 15 residues. Trimming removed 0 bases from V and 6 bases from J, with 15 bases in between. CDR3 residues: CASSLGFTARQTQYF. The CDR3 DNA follows: TGTGCCAGCAGCTTGGGTTTCACGGCTAGACAGACCCAGTACTTC.

This chain uses TRBV18 with TRBJ2-2; a weak D match, TRBD1 (6 bases). CDR1 and CDR2 from the germline V gene are KGHSH and LQKENI. Between the trimmed V and J ends, which lost 1 base and 5 bases, there was a span of 11 bases. The length of the CDR3 is 15 residues. The CDR3 DNA reads TGTGCCAGCTCACCACGGGACACCGCTACCGGGGAGCTGTTTTTT. Translation: CASSPRDTATGELFF. The full variable domain, with the rest looked up from reference TRBV18 and TRBJ2-2, is NAGVMQNPRHLVRRRGQEARLRCSPMKGHSHVYWYRQLPEEGLKFMVYLQKENIIDESGMPKERFSAEFPKEGPSILRIQQVVRGDSAAYFCASSPRDTATGELFFGEGSRLTVL.

The chain carries TRBV6-5 and TRBJ2-2; 9 positions agree with TRBD1. Trimming cost V 6 bases and J 5 bases; bases outside gene matches: 7. Germline V gene lookup returns CDR1 MNHEY and CDR2 SVGAGI. The CDR3 has 15 residues. The CDR3 loop is CASSKQGAGTGELFF. The CDR3 nucleotides read TGTGCCAGCAGCAAACAGGGGGCGGGAACCGGGGAGCTGTTTTTT.

The chain combines TRBV6-5 with TRBJ1-3, with D uncertain. The CDR3 runs 15 residues. From germline, CDR1 is MNHEY and CDR2 SVGAGI. Trimming removed 7 bases at V and 2 bases at J, with 15 bases between. CDR3 sequence: CASTPSSSPGNTIYF. The CDR3 nucleotides are TGTGCCAGCACCCCCTCGAGCTCGCCTGGAAACACCATATATTTT.

This rearrangement joins TRBV5-1 to TRBJ1-1, with D hard to call. Trimming took 3 bases from V and 5 from J, leaving 17 bases between them. CDR1 SGHRS and CDR2 YFSETQ come from the germline V gene. This CDR3 is 15 amino acids long. CDR3 sequence reads: CASSSDWVKWTEAFF. CDR3 DNA: TGCGCCAGCAGCTCGGACTGGGTCAAATGGACTGAAGCTTTCTTT.

The chain uses TRBV4-2 and TRBJ2-7; TRBD2 is a possible D gene (7 bases). The V gene's germline CDR1 is LGHNA and CDR2 YNFKEQ. The CDR3 spans 15 residues. V lost 0 bases and J 2 bases, leaving 11 bases between the germline ends. The CDR3 loop reads CASSQEGGGPYEQYF. The CDR3 region has the DNA TGTGCCAGCAGCCAAGAGGGCGGGGGCCCCTACGAGCAGTACTTC.

This clone was recorded at least ten times. J is TRBJ1-3 and V is TRBV9, with D unclear. This CDR3 spans 16 amino acids. Germline V gene sequence: CDR1 SGDLS, CDR2 YYNGEE. V was cut by 3 bases and J by 0 bases, with 13 bases left in between. This CDR3 is CASSAVAGNSGNTIYF. The CDR3, as DNA: TGTGCCAGCAGCGCCGTGGCGGGAAACTCTGGAAACACCATATATTTT.

This clone was found once. The gene calls are TRBV9 and TRBJ2-2, with 7 bases fitting TRBD1. J lost 2 bases, V lost 6 bases, and 13 bases had no gene match. Per the germline V gene, CDR1 is SGDLS and CDR2 is YYNGEE. The CDR3 runs 17 residues. This CDR3 reads CASNRQGTTRNTGELFF. CDR3 DNA sequence: TGTGCCAGCAACAGACAGGGAACTACTAGAAACACCGGGGAGCTGTTTTTT.

The rearrangement uses TRBV29-1 and TRBJ2-7; tentative D call: TRBD1 (6 bases). CDR3 length equals 14 residues. Germline CDR1 SQVTM, CDR2 ANQGSEA. V was pared by 7 bases and J by 3 bases, with 19 bases between. In DNA form, the CDR3 reads TGCAGCGGGGTGAACAGGGTTATAGACTACGAGCAGTACGTC. This translates into CSGVNRVIDYEQYV.

The genes are TRBV5-1 and TRBJ1-6; 9 bases match TRBD1. V was pared by 4 bases and J by 6 bases, with 8 bases of the junction left unmatched. The CDR3 runs 16 residues. Germline CDR1 and CDR2: SGHRS and YFSETQ. The CDR3 bases are TGCGCCAGCAGCGGAACAGGGGGCAAAGTTAATTCACCCCTCCACTTT. Amino acids: CASSGTGGKVNSPLHF.

The V and J genes are TRBV21-1 and TRBJ1-3; the table names TRBD1, a call not compared with the DNA. TRBV21-1 is a recognized pseudogene. This CDR3 spans 15 amino acids. The CDR3 coding sequence is TGTGCCAGCAGCAAAGCAACAGAACCTGGAAACACCATATATTTT. Translation gives CASSKATEPGNTIYF.

The J gene is TRBJ1-1, the V gene TRBV10-2; D gene unclear. The ends were cut back, 3 bases at V and 8 bases at J, with 10 bases in the middle. The CDR3 is made up of 12 amino acids. Germline-derived CDR1 and CDR2 are WSHSY and SAAADI. The CDR3 protein is CASSDRNLEAFF. The DNA for the CDR3 is TGCGCCAGCAGTGACAGGAACCTAGAAGCTTTCTTT.

This sequence joins TRBV14 and TRBJ1-4; the D gene is possibly TRBD1 (6 bases). V lost 8 bases and J lost 5, with 9 bases in between. The germline V gene has CDR1 SGHDN and CDR2 FVKESK. This CDR3 spans 12 amino acids. The CDR3 region is CASGGRNEKLFF. Here the CDR3 DNA reads TGTGCCAGCGGGGGCAGAAATGAAAAACTGTTTTTT.

The J gene is TRBJ1-2, the V gene TRBV3-1 (or the pseudogene TRBV3-2); 7 positions match TRBD1. V dropped 4 bases and J dropped 8; count of bases not matched to a gene: 7. The CDR3 length is 13 residues. The V gene's germline CDR1 is LGHDT and CDR2 YNNKEL (reference sequence). CDR3: CASSLEGARGYTF. The CDR3 DNA follows: TGTGCCAGCAGCCTTGAGGGGGCCCGGGGCTACACCTTC.

The chain is built from TRBV5-1 and TRBJ2-5; 7 positions agree with TRBD2. V lost 4 bases to trimming and J lost 2 bases; unmatched junction nucleotides: 11. Germline values: CDR1 SGHRS, CDR2 YFSETQ. CDR3 length: 16 amino acids. The CDR3 nucleotides read TGCGCCAGCAGCGATAGGATGCGGGGGAGTCAAGAGACCCAGTACTTC. Amino acid sequence: CASSDRMRGSQETQYF.

The J gene is TRBJ1-3, the V gene TRBV10-3; 7 bases fit TRBD1. V shed 1 base, J shed 4 bases, and the junction held 7 bases outside the gene matches. CDR1 ENHRY and CDR2 SYGVKD come from the germline V gene. This CDR3 has 16 residues. CDR3 protein: CAISEFEGASGNTIYF. The CDR3 coding sequence is TGTGCCATCAGTGAGTTCGAGGGGGCTTCGGGAAACACCATATATTTT.

The table lists this clone with a count of one. The genes are TRBV5-4 and TRBJ2-3, with no clear D. V was cut by 2 bases and J by 1 base, with 11 bases left in between. The CDR3 runs 15 residues. Germline V CDR1 and CDR2: SGHNT, YYREEE (reference sequence). CDR3 sequence: CASSFFLIGTDTQYF. The CDR3 coding sequence is TGTGCCAGCAGCTTTTTTTTAATAGGCACAGATACGCAGTATTTT.

This chain links TRBV5-4 with TRBJ2-2; possible D gene TRBD1, 6 bases. Trimming stripped 3 bases from V and 4 bases from J, with 7 bases between. This CDR3 is 13 amino acids long. Germline assignment: CDR1 SGHNT and CDR2 YYREEE (reference sequence). In DNA, the CDR3 is TGTGCCAGCAGCTCGGACAGCACCGGGGAGCTGTTTTTT. This gives the protein CASSSDSTGELFF.

The chain uses TRBV4-2 and TRBJ1-3; D unresolved. Trimming removed 2 bases at V and 0 bases at J, with 8 bases between. The germline gives CDR1 LGHNA, CDR2 YNFKEQ. This CDR3 comprises 15 residues. CDR3 region: CASSQNPDSGNTIYF. The CDR3 nucleotides read TGTGCCAGCAGCCAAAATCCAGACTCTGGAAACACCATATATTTT.

V and J are TRBV7-9 and TRBJ2-1, with a possible D match to TRBD2 (6 bases). The CDR3 totals 13 residues. Per the germline V gene, CDR1 is SEHNR and CDR2 is FQNEAQ (reference sequence). V lost 5 bases and J 7 bases, leaving 12 bases between the germline ends. The CDR3 nucleotides are TGTGCCAGCAGCCTCATCGCGGGAAATGAGCAGTTCTTC. Encoded protein: CASSLIAGNEQFF.